Listed below are T cell receptor beta chains from one sample, sequenced in a study of T-cell reconstitution after alpha-beta-depleted transplantation in children. TCRdb re-analysed the PCR reads in MiXCR, keeping a single row per CDR3 protein. The sample lists about 500,000 distinct CDR3 sequences; about 31% were seen once. The sample in question was PBMCs from the stem cell graft donor, obtained from the stem cell graft. These receptors were obtained from a human donor who donated a stem cell graft to a child with aplastic anemia. Both conserved end residues are part of each CDR3. Fields, in order: clone size, J gene, V gene, D gene, CDR3 protein, CDR3 DNA. D genes are given only for firm matches. Clone size is shown for a subset of rows, as once, few, many or a class of expanded clone.

few TRBJ1-1 TRBV29-1 . CSVGMPNTEAFF TGCAGCGTTGGAATGCCTAACACTGAAGCTTTCTTT
many TRBJ1-2 TRBV5-4 . CASSFDQDGYTF TGTGCCAGCAGCTTTGACCAGGATGGCTACACCTTC
. TRBJ2-3 TRBV30 . CAWNSDLLDTQYF TGTGCCTGGAATTCCGATTTACTGGATACGCAGTATTTT
. TRBJ1-4 TRBV12-3/TRBV12-4 . CASSFYSNNEKLFF TGTGCCAGCAGTTTTTACAGTAATAATGAAAAACTGTTTTTT
. TRBJ1-4 TRBV9 TRBD1 CASSALGTVANEKLFF TGTGCCAGCAGCGCATTGGGGACAGTTGCTAATGAAAAACTGTTTTTT
. TRBJ2-1 TRBV4-2 . CASSHDGGEQFF TGTGCCAGCAGCCACGACGGCGGGGAGCAGTTCTTC
few TRBJ2-1 TRBV24-1 . CATSDQGFQNEQFF TGTGCCACCAGTGATCAGGGATTCCAAAATGAGCAGTTCTTC
. TRBJ2-2 TRBV30 TRBD1 CAWSEDRGLTGELFF TGTGCCTGGAGTGAGGACAGGGGGCTCACCGGGGAGCTGTTTTTT
. TRBJ2-1 TRBV5-4 TRBD2 CASSLGGASGDNEQFF TGTGCCAGCAGCTTGGGTGGGGCTAGCGGGGACAATGAGCAGTTCTTC
. TRBJ1-1 TRBV5-4 TRBD1 CASSGSPGQGSTEAFF TGTGCCAGCAGCGGCTCGCCGGGACAGGGAAGCACTGAAGCTTTCTTT
few TRBJ2-3 TRBV29-1 TRBD2 CSVDGRAVDTQYF TGCAGCGTTGACGGGAGGGCCGTAGATACGCAGTATTTT
few TRBJ2-4 TRBV6-1 TRBD1 CASRGTGGKNIQYF TGTGCCAGCAGAGGGACAGGGGGCAAAAACATTCAGTACTTC
. TRBJ2-7 TRBV12-3/TRBV12-4 . CASSLTHGEQYF TGTGCCAGCAGCCTCACGCACGGCGAGCAGTACTTC
. TRBJ1-1 TRBV7-9 . CASSLEEVAFF TGTGCCAGCAGTCTCGAAGAGGTAGCTTTCTTT
few TRBJ1-1 TRBV7-6 . CASSPLGGREAFF TGTGCCAGCAGCCCATTGGGGGGGCGAGAAGCTTTCTTT
few TRBJ2-7 TRBV28 . CASSRRSSRLSYEQYF TGTGCCAGCAGTAGGAGAAGCTCCCGGTTGTCCTACGAGCAGTACTTC
few TRBJ2-1 TRBV30 . CAWSVLGGIEQFF TGTGCCTGGAGTGTACTTGGCGGGATCGAGCAGTTCTTC
few TRBJ2-1 TRBV20-1 TRBD1 CSARVTGYGYNEQFF TGCAGTGCTAGAGTGACAGGGTATGGGTACAATGAGCAGTTCTTC
. TRBJ2-3 TRBV15 . CATSREGRPDTQYF TGTGCCACCAGCAGGGAGGGGAGGCCAGATACGCAGTATTTT
. TRBJ1-5 TRBV20-1 . CSALQAGSYSNQPQHF TGCAGTGCTCTACAGGCAGGGTCCTATAGCAATCAGCCCCAGCATTTT
. TRBJ1-5 TRBV4-3 . CASSQDTSYSNQPQHF TGCGCCAGCAGCCAAGATACCAGTTATAGCAATCAGCCCCAGCATTTT
few TRBJ2-7 TRBV27 TRBD2 CASSFGLAGGLSEQYF TGTGCCAGCAGTTTCGGACTAGCGGGAGGCCTTAGCGAGCAGTACTTC
few TRBJ2-1 TRBV20-1 . CSANEGEQFF TGCAGTGCTAACGAAGGCGAGCAGTTCTTC
. TRBJ1-1 TRBV30 . CAWSSLPGRQRTEAFF TGTGCCTGGAGCTCGCTTCCGGGACGGCAGAGGACTGAAGCTTTCTTT
. TRBJ2-5 TRBV5-1 . CASSSGRILQETQYF TGCGCCAGCAGCTCTGGACGGATACTCCAAGAGACCCAGTACTTC
few TRBJ1-1 TRBV29-1 . CSVETAATEAFF TGCAGCGTTGAGACGGCGGCCACTGAAGCTTTCTTT
. TRBJ2-1 TRBV20-1 TRBD2 CSPKSLAGVGNEQFF TGCAGTCCGAAGTCCCTAGCGGGAGTGGGAAATGAGCAGTTCTTC
few TRBJ1-2 TRBV28 . CASSFRGPGFGYTF TGTGCCAGCAGTTTCCGGGGACCCGGTTTCGGCTACACCTTC
. TRBJ2-1 TRBV6-2/TRBV6-3 . CASSLAKGRFF TGTGCCAGCTCACTTGCAAAGGGACGGTTCTTC
many TRBJ2-5 TRBV12-3/TRBV12-4 . CASSFTRGETQYF TGTGCCAGCAGTTTTACTAGAGGGGAGACCCAGTACTTC
few TRBJ1-1 TRBV10-3 . CAISDQWGVRTEAFF TGTGCCATCAGTGACCAATGGGGCGTTCGTACTGAAGCTTTCTTT
. TRBJ1-3 TRBV6-1 . CASQGLHSGNTIYF TGTGCCAGCCAGGGACTGCACTCTGGAAACACCATATATTTT
. TRBJ2-1 TRBV12-3/TRBV12-4 . CASSTPSYNEQFF TGTGCCAGCAGTACACCCTCCTACAATGAGCAGTTCTTC
. TRBJ2-1 TRBV5-6 . CASSLRSVLNYNEQFF TGTGCCAGCAGCTTGCGATCTGTCCTCAATTACAATGAGCAGTTCTTC
. TRBJ2-1 TRBV20-1 TRBD2 CSARTNQGLSYNEQFF TGCAGTGCTAGAACAAACCAGGGACTATCCTACAATGAGCAGTTCTTC
few TRBJ2-3 TRBV6-5 TRBD2 CASSYGLATDTQYF TGTGCCAGCAGTTACGGACTAGCTACAGATACGCAGTATTTT
. TRBJ1-2 TRBV15 . CATSSQGYYGYTF TGTGCCACCAGCAGCCAGGGTTACTATGGCTACACCTTC
. TRBJ1-2 TRBV12-3/TRBV12-4 TRBD1 CASGLRDSFYGYTF TGTGCCAGCGGCCTCCGGGACAGCTTCTATGGCTACACCTTC
few TRBJ1-2 TRBV4-2 TRBD1 CASSHPPTGQGGYGYTF TGTGCCAGCAGCCATCCTCCTACCGGACAGGGGGGCTATGGCTACACCTTC
few TRBJ2-1 TRBV7-7 TRBD2 CASSPTSGREQFF TGTGCCAGCAGCCCCACTAGCGGGCGTGAGCAGTTCTTC
. TRBJ2-5 TRBV6-1 . CASTRDTPETQYF TGTGCCAGCACGCGGGACACCCCGGAGACCCAGTACTTC